The entry that follows covers one T cell receptor beta chain sequence. The assay was immunoSEQ multiplex PCR, and TCRdb's table has in-frame clones only and misses some. The top ten hold 4.5% to 6% of the sample, which has about 76,000 clones, approximately 83% seen once. This CDR3 is 15 amino acids long. V lost 5 bases to trimming and J lost 7 bases, with 20 bases between them. Germline V gene sequence: CDR1 LNHDA, CDR2 SQIVND (reference sequence). These data belong to a study of technical replicates of blood from a handful of donors. Sequencing used PBMCs. The clonotype originates from a human donor in good health. Some clones in this sample may be carry-over from other donors' samples. The V gene is TRBV19, the J gene TRBJ1-2; a possible D gene is TRBD1 (5 bases). CDR3: CASSPSGTPAGGYTF. The CDR3 DNA reads TGTGCCAGTAGTCCGTCCGGGACTCCAGCTGGTGGCTACACCTTC.